This section outlines one TCR beta chain sequence together with its context. Trimming left V 0 bases short and J 0 bases short, with 9 bases between. Per the germline V gene, CDR1 is SGDLS and CDR2 is YYNGEE. This CDR3 comprises 15 residues. This sample is drawn from a study of blood T cell repertoires in COVID-19. Followed longitudinally, the Seattle patients had been enrolled during active infection. The table came from immunoSEQ multiplex PCR; TCRdb's copy has only in-frame clones and leaves some out. The sample shows about 250,000 clones, approximately 90% of them seen only once. The specimen was peripheral blood. The rearrangement uses TRBV9 and TRBJ1-1; no reliable D call. This receptor was identified in a woman between 25 and 40 years old with COVID-19, enrolled during active disease. CDR3 sequence (DNA): TGTGCCAGCAGCGTAGAAAACAACATGAACACTGAAGCTTTCTTT. Encoded protein: CASSVENNMNTEAFF. The whole variable domain, filled in from reference TRBV9 and TRBJ1-1, reads DSGVTQTPKHLITATGQRVTLRCSPRSGDLSVYWYQQSLDQGLQFLIQYYNGEERAKGNILERFSAQQFPDLHSELNLSSLELGDSALYFCASSVENNMNTEAFFGQGTRLTVV.